This T cell receptor beta chain was recovered during a study of follicular helper T cells after annual influenza vaccination. As for time point: 2014-2015 season, pre-vaccination. With respect to this clone: The antigen remains undetermined.

Sequencing used immunoSEQ multiplex PCR; TCRdb keeps in-frame clones, though not all of them. The table includes about 11,000 clones, more than 75% detected once. Study results and limitations: Successive annual vaccinations recalled a recurrent oligoclonal ICOS+CD38+ cTfh response with influenza-specific clonotypes. Day 7 ICOS+CD38+ clones were most often found later in ICOS-CD38- cTfh cells.

The germline gives CDR1 MNHEY, CDR2 SVGAGI. V was clipped by 6 bases and J by 6 bases, with 17 bases between them. The CDR3 is 15 residues long. The sample in question was CXCR5- memory CD4+ T cells sorted from blood, obtained on the day of influenza vaccination. The chain couples TRBV6-5 to TRBJ2-2; D uncertain. This sequence was found in an adult who received the influenza vaccine. CDR3 in amino acids: CASSSKIGRAGELFF. The CDR3 bases are TGTGCCAGCAGCTCCAAGATAGGGCGCGCCGGGGAGCTGTTTTTT.